The entry below gives a single T cell receptor (beta chain) sequence along with its context. The sample belongs to a study of blood T cells in healthy people across ages. This CDR3 is 15 amino acids long. The germline V and J ends were trimmed by 4 bases and 4 bases, with 14 bases remaining between them. A second PCR of roughly 7 to 11 cycles used a sample-barcoded 5' primer and a J-beta primer mix. TCRdb fed the 5' RACE reads into MiXCR, producing one record per CDR3 protein. The sample lists roughly 570,000 distinct CDR3 sequences, approximately 27% occurring once. The sequenced material came from blood. This clonotype was obtained from a woman in her 70s in good health. The chain links TRBV12-3 or TRBV12-4 to TRBJ1-5; perhaps TRBD1 as D (6 bases). The CDR3: CASSYRTAENQPQHF. The CDR3 DNA is TGTGCCAGCAGTTACCGGACAGCTGAGAATCAGCCCCAGCATTTT.